This T cell receptor (beta chain) appears in the sequencing data of a study of metastatic and nonmetastatic thyroid tumors. In the study overall: The comparison covered peripheral blood and tumor or nodule tissue in malignant and benign thyroid patients.

V lost 5 bases and J lost 1, with 11 bases in between. Germline assignment: CDR1 SGHNT and CDR2 YENEEA. The CDR3 covers 14 residues. TCRdb re-clonotyped the PCR reads via MiXCR. This sample has several thousand clones, with more than 30% found just once. Thyroid surgery took place with no prior treatment in any patient. The material sequenced was tumor tissue. This receptor was identified in a female donor with papillary thyroid cancer or a benign thyroid nodule (not recorded which). Some clones in this sample may be carry-over from other donors' samples. V usage is TRBV11-3 and J usage is TRBJ1-1; the D gene is possibly TRBD1 (6 bases). CDR3: CASSLGGPNTEAFF. As DNA, the CDR3 is TGTGCCAGCAGCCTCGGGGGCCCGAACACTGAAGCTTTCTTT.